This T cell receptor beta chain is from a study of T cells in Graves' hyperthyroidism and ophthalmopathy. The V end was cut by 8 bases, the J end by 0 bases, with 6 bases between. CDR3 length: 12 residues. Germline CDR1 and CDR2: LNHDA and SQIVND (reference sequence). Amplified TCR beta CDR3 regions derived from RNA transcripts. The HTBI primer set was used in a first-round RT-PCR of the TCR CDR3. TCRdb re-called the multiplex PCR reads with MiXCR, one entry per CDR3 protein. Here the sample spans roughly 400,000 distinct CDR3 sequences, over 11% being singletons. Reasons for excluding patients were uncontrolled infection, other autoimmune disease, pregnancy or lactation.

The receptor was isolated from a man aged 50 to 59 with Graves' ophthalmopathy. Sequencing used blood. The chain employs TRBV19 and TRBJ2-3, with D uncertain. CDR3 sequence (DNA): TGTGCCAGTCTCGGCAGCACAGATACGCAGTATTTT. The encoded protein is CASLGSTDTQYF.